One sample yielded the 20 T cell receptor beta chains listed below, sequenced in a study of neurological immune-mediated disorders. From the 5' RACE reads, TCRdb called clonotypes with MiXCR, one entry per CDR3 protein. The sample includes roughly 52,000 distinct CDR3 sequences, less than 4% seen only once; the top ten take approximately 5.9%. The source material was PBMCs. These receptor sequences come from a man aged 60 to 69 with multiple sclerosis.

This clonotype was observed at least ten times. The chain combines TRBV20-1 with TRBJ2-1, with 9 bases aligning to TRBD1. V lost 3 bases and J lost 7; bases outside the gene matches: 10. The CDR3 contains 15 residues. Germline V lookup: CDR1 DFQATT, CDR2 SNEGSKA (reference sequence). CDR3 in DNA: TGCAGTGCTAGCCCGGGACAGGGAGCTTTGAATGAGCAGTTCTTC. It codes for CSASPGQGALNEQFF.

Only a few counts were recorded for this clonotype. This sequence joins TRBV29-1 and TRBJ2-5; D possibly matches TRBD1 or TRBD2 (5 bases each). There are 11 residues in the CDR3. Germline V lookup: CDR1 SQVTM, CDR2 ANQGSEA. V was trimmed by 8 bases and J by 5 bases, leaving 12 bases between them. This CDR3 is CSLKEGETQYF. In DNA form, the CDR3 reads TGCAGCCTAAAAGAGGGGGAGACCCAGTACTTC.

Ten or more counts support this clonotype. This rearrangement joins TRBV7-9 to TRBJ1-1, with 7 positions matching TRBD1. The CDR3 runs 15 residues. The ends lost 5 bases at V and 1 base at J; junction bases unmatched: 7. Germline V gene lookup returns CDR1 SEHNR and CDR2 FQNEAQ (reference sequence). Here the CDR3 reads CASSLTGQPNTEAFF. The CDR3 nucleotides are TGTGCCAGCAGCCTGACGGGACAGCCGAACACTGAAGCTTTCTTT. The variable domain in full, completed from reference TRBV7-9 and TRBJ1-1, reads DTGVSQNPRHKITKRGQNVTFRCDPISEHNRLYWYRQTLGQGPEFLTYFQNEAQLEKSRLLSDRFSAERPKGSFSTLEIQRTEQGDSAMYLCASSLTGQPNTEAFFGQGTRLTVV.

With respect to this clonotype: A single base separates this from a much larger clone, so it may be a read error. The chain combines TRBV29-1 with TRBJ2-3, with D unclear. CDR1 and CDR2 from the germline V gene are SQVTM and ANQGSEA. This CDR3 contains 12 residues. Trimming removed 3 bases from V and 1 base from J, with 5 bases in between. The CDR3: CSVDTGTDTQYF. CDR3 DNA sequence: TGCAGCGTTGACACGGGCACAGATACGCAGTATTTT.

This clonotype was observed many times. The chain combines TRBV5-5 with TRBJ2-7; D is ambiguous. The CDR3 is made up of 12 amino acids. The V end lost 7 bases, the J end lost 0 bases, and 8 bases lay between the germline ends. Germline V gene lookup returns CDR1 SGHKS and CDR2 YYEKEE (reference sequence). The CDR3 spells CASRRSSYEQYF. The DNA for the CDR3 is TGTGCCAGCCGCCGGAGCTCCTACGAGCAGTACTTC.

The rearrangement uses TRBV12-3 or TRBV12-4 and TRBJ2-4; the match to TRBD1 covers 8 bases. The CDR3 is made up of 15 amino acids. V lost 6 bases, J lost 7 bases, and 11 bases stayed unmatched. Here the CDR3 reads CASSSGGGMINIQYF. The CDR3 DNA reads TGTGCCAGCAGCTCAGGGGGCGGGATGATCAACATTCAGTACTTC.

In its sample, this clonotype is medium-sized (0.01 to 0.1%). The chain has TRBV7-8 and TRBJ2-4; 10 bases align to TRBD2. This CDR3 comprises 15 residues. The trim removed 5 bases at V and 2 bases at J, leaving 3 bases unmatched. Germline CDR1 reads SGHVS; CDR2 reads FQNEAQ. The CDR3 region is CASSPSGSTKNIQYF. CDR3 bases: TGTGCCAGCAGCCCTAGCGGGAGTACCAAAAACATTCAGTACTTC.

The chain couples TRBV5-1 to TRBJ2-1; 11 nucleotides align to TRBD2. CDR1 and CDR2 from the germline V gene are SGHRS and YFSETQ. CDR3 length equals 16 residues. V was pared by 0 bases and J by 7 bases, with 6 bases of the junction left unmatched. In DNA form, the CDR3 reads TGCGCCAGCAGCTTGGTGGGACTAGCGGAGGGGAATGAGCAGTTCTTC. Protein sequence: CASSLVGLAEGNEQFF.

A note on this clonotype: This sequence may be a read error, since a much larger clone differs from it by one base. The chain has TRBV20-1 and TRBJ2-3, with 10 positions matching TRBD2. The CDR3 totals 14 residues. CDR1 and CDR2 (germline): DFQATT, SNEGSKA (reference sequence). CDR3 residues: CSAPTSGKGDKQYF. DNA for the CDR3: TGCAGTGCTCCCACTAGCGGGAAGGGAGATAAGCAGTATTTT.

This clonotype was detected ten times or more. The genes are TRBV7-2 and TRBJ2-6, with D unresolved. Germline lookup yields CDR1 SGHTA and CDR2 FQGNSA. This CDR3 contains 18 residues. V was trimmed by 6 bases and J by 1 base, leaving 19 bases between them. CDR3 nucleotides: TGTGCCAGCAGGTCGGGCTATCCAACACTTTCTGGGGCCAACGTCCTGACTTTC. As protein: CASRSGYPTLSGANVLTF.

This clonotype was recorded at least ten times. V and J are TRBV12-3 or TRBV12-4 and TRBJ2-2, with D perhaps TRBD1 (6 bases). This CDR3 has 16 amino acids. Trimming cost V 4 bases and J 0 bases, with 12 bases left between them. The CDR3 is CASSWGDRTNTGELFF. The CDR3 DNA reads TGTGCCAGCAGTTGGGGCGACAGGACGAACACCGGGGAGCTGTTTTTT.

This clonotype was recorded at least ten times. This chain uses TRBV20-1 with TRBJ2-3, with D perhaps being TRBD1 or TRBD2 (6 bases each). The CDR3 runs to 11 residues. Germline assignment: CDR1 DFQATT and CDR2 SNEGSKA (reference sequence). The CDR3 loop is CSGGTWDTQYF. The CDR3 DNA sequence: TGCAGCGGGGGCACTTGGGATACGCAGTATTTT.

This clonotype has ten or more counts. The chain links TRBV20-1 to TRBJ1-1; D is perhaps TRBD1 (5 bases). In germline, CDR1 is DFQATT, CDR2 SNEGSKA (reference sequence). The CDR3 length is 14 residues. V dropped 0 bases and J dropped 12 bases, with 20 bases sitting between them. The CDR3 reads CSARDPGWRGWSFF. For the CDR3, the DNA is TGCAGTGCTAGAGATCCAGGGTGGAGAGGTTGGTCTTTCTTT.

The chain joins TRBV11-2 to TRBJ2-7; the match to TRBD1 covers 7 bases. Germline V gene lookup returns CDR1 SGHAT and CDR2 FQNNGV. The length of the CDR3 is 13 residues. Germline trimming cut 0 bases from V and 13 bases from J; bases unmatched to any gene: 9. Here the CDR3 DNA reads TGTGCCAGCAGCTTAGATCGGGACAGCCTCGCATACTTC. Translated: CASSLDRDSLAYF.

This clonotype was found many times. This sequence joins TRBV20-1 and TRBJ2-1; the match to TRBD2 covers 9 bases. V shed 8 bases, J shed 6 bases, and the junction held 14 bases outside the gene matches. Germline V gene data show CDR1 as DFQATT and CDR2 as SNEGSKA (reference sequence). The CDR3 is made up of 15 amino acids. The CDR3 here is CSPGGASGKLNEQFF. The CDR3 region has the DNA TGCAGTCCTGGAGGGGCTAGCGGGAAACTCAATGAGCAGTTCTTC.

This clonotype was seen at least ten times. The V and J genes are TRBV7-9 and TRBJ2-7, with TRBD2 matching over 8 bases. J lost 5 bases, V lost 6 bases, and 9 bases had no gene match. Germline CDR1 and CDR2: SEHNR and FQNEAQ (reference sequence). This CDR3 is 14 amino acids long. The CDR3 loop is CASRPLADTHEQYF. CDR3 nucleotide sequence: TGTGCCAGCAGACCACTAGCGGACACCCACGAGCAGTACTTC.

This clonotype was counted at least ten times. The chain couples TRBV29-1 to TRBJ1-1; 8 bases line up with TRBD1. Germline CDR1 and CDR2: SQVTM and ANQGSEA. V gave up 7 bases and J gave up 1 base; unmatched junction bases: 2. The CDR3 is 12 residues long. The CDR3 region is CSAGQGNTEAFF. The CDR3 nucleotides read TGCAGCGCAGGACAGGGGAACACTGAAGCTTTCTTT.

This clonotype was recorded many times. The chain recombines TRBV5-5 with TRBJ2-4; the match to TRBD2 covers 8 bases. The V segment lost 4 bases and the J segment 7 bases; nucleotides outside the gene matches: 10. Looked up from germline, CDR1 is SGHKS and CDR2 is YYEKEE (reference sequence). The CDR3 length is 15 residues. The CDR3 loop is CASSASGLDTNIQYF. CDR3 in DNA: TGTGCCAGCAGCGCTTCGGGACTAGATACTAACATTCAGTACTTC.

This clonotype was seen ten or more times. The rearrangement links TRBV15 to TRBJ1-2, with TRBD1 matching 8 bases. This CDR3 is 14 amino acids long. Germline CDR1 is LNHNV and CDR2 is YYDKDF (reference sequence). J was trimmed by 6 bases and V by 4 bases; bases with no gene match: 7. CDR3 DNA sequence: TGTGCCACCAGCACAAGATTGACAGGGGATGGCTACACCTTC. Encoded protein: CATSTRLTGDGYTF.

This clonotype was counted many times. This chain joins TRBV5-1 and TRBJ1-2; 9 bases agree with TRBD1. The germline V gene has CDR1 SGHRS and CDR2 YFSETQ. The CDR3 covers 15 residues. V lost 3 bases to trimming and J lost 4 bases; unmatched junction nucleotides: 7. As DNA, the CDR3 is TGCGCCAGCAGCTCCTCCGGGACAGGGCCCTATGGCTACACCTTC. Residues: CASSSSGTGPYGYTF.